This T cell receptor beta chain was sequenced during a study of cytomegalovirus exposure and HLA in healthy donors. The PCR ran on 60 Vbeta and 13 Jbeta primers. Authors' analysis steps: In a later analysis, the count reached 75 million to 90 million unique TCR beta chains, with roughly 12 million shared. Using immunoSEQ multiplex PCR, the repertoire was profiled, and TCRdb retains in-frame clones only, with some absent. V and J calls and clone size are given by that table; D and trimming were obtained from the DNA. The table records 150,000 to 200,000 clones, over 60% of them present only once. Concerning this clone: Its antigen is not known.

The study's findings and limits: A few V segments could not be told apart, such as TRBV6-2 and TRBV6-3, and were left out. Presence/absence results assume similar sequencing depth per donor, which may not hold.

This CDR3 spans 15 amino acids. V gave up 7 bases and J gave up 0 bases; unmatched junction bases: 7. Germline CDR1 LGHNT, CDR2 FRNRAP. The TCR sequence derives from a man aged 45-65 years in good health and CMV-seropositive. What was sequenced was PBMCs. The chain employs TRBV12-5 and TRBJ2-3, with TRBD1 identical over 7 bases. The CDR3 DNA reads as TGTGCTAGTGCCTCGACAGGGTATAGCACAGATACGCAGTATTTT. Protein: CASASTGYSTDTQYF.